This note documents a single TCR beta chain sequence. In the original workflow: Estimation of nucleated cell counts relied on the amplification of reference gene primers. Libraries were prepared by immunoSEQ multiplex PCR; TCRdb keeps only in-frame clonotypes and omits some of them. For V, J and clone size, that table is used; D and trimming come from the DNA. The repertoire consists of about 95,000 clones, with roughly 80% occurring once and the leading ten covering 24%. This entry is derived from a study of blood T cell repertoires in COVID-19. As for the study in general: Samples of COVID-19 (acute and convalescent) were obtained from the United States, Italy and Spain. Sources were T cells, B-cell-depleted T cells, or PBMCs; the material itself was cDNA or gDNA.

The length of the CDR3 is 19 residues. Germline V CDR1 and CDR2: KGHDR, SFDVKD. Trimming at V came to 4 bases and at J to 5 bases, leaving 17 bases not matched to a gene. The V gene is TRBV24-1, the J gene TRBJ2-2; 8 bases map to TRBD1. Sequencing used peripheral blood. This sequence was found in a human donor in a cohort sampled during active COVID-19. CDR3 sequence reads: CATSDPNPDRGQKTGELFF. The DNA for the CDR3 is TGTGCCACCAGTGACCCGAACCCTGACAGGGGCCAGAAGACCGGGGAGCTGTTTTTT.